This T cell receptor beta chain was identified during a study of blood T cell repertoires in COVID-19. Sequencing used immunoSEQ multiplex PCR; TCRdb keeps in-frame clones, though not all of them. Of under 500,000 clones listed, 80% to 90% are singletons. V shed 7 bases, J shed 4 bases, and the junction held 16 bases outside the gene matches. Germline values: CDR1 MDHEN, CDR2 SYDVKM. The CDR3 runs 17 residues. Source material: PBMCs or T cells enriched from blood (not recorded which). This sequence was found in a man in his thirties or forties who had recovered from COVID-19. This chain uses TRBV28 with TRBJ2-1; TRBD2 matches 7 bases. The CDR3 DNA reads as TGTGCCAGCACAAGTATAGCCGGGAGGAGGGGTTACAATGAGCAGTTCTTC. It translates to CASTSIAGRRGYNEQFF.